This T cell receptor (beta chain) was retrieved from a study of cytomegalovirus exposure and HLA in healthy donors. It was with 60 Vbeta and 13 Jbeta primers that the PCR ran. Profiled with immunoSEQ multiplex PCR; TCRdb holds only in-frame clones, not every one. The sample lists about 65,000 clones; around 73% were seen once. CDR1 and CDR2 from the germline V gene are MGHDK and SYGVNS. With 2 bases removed from V and 0 bases from J, the gap between germline ends came to 9 bases. The CDR3 covers 15 residues. The sample consisted of PBMCs. The chain is built from TRBV25-1 and TRBJ2-3; D is unclear. This TCR came from a girl aged 10 to 17 in good health and CMV-seropositive. The CDR3 sequence: CASSELFSSTDTQYF. The CDR3, as DNA: TGTGCCAGCAGTGAACTATTTAGCAGCACAGATACGCAGTATTTT. The variable domain in full, completed from reference TRBV25-1 and TRBJ2-3, reads EADIYQTPRYLVIGTGKKITLECSQTMGHDKMYWYQQDPGMELHLIHYSYGVNSTEKGDLSSESTVSRIRTEHFPLTLESARPSHTSQYLCASSELFSSTDTQYFGPGTRLTVL.